Listed below are T cell receptor beta chains from one sample, sequenced in a study of graft-versus-host responses after intestinal transplantation. Assay used: immunoSEQ multiplex PCR; TCRdb lists only in-frame clones, some missing. The data show some 88,000 clones, 85% to 95% seen once. No cognate antigen is known for these TCRs. The sequencing here drew on unstimulated CD8+ T cells sorted from spleen or lymph node cells, taken before intestinal transplant. The receptors were gathered from a human donor who received an intestinal transplant. The CDR3 runs from the conserved cysteine through the conserved F or W. Each record gives: clone size, J gene, V gene, D gene, CDR3 DNA, CDR3 protein. The D gene is left open where the match is weak. Clone size appears in some rows only: once, few, many, or a class for an expanded clone.

- TRBJ2-1 TRBV7-2 TRBD2 TGTGCCAGCAGCTTGGGGGGGACTAGGGAGTTGAATGAGCAGTTCTTC CASSLGGTRELNEQFF
- TRBJ1-1 TRBV18 - TGTGCCAGCTCACCGGGAGAAATTGAAGCTTTCTTT CASSPGEIEAFF
- TRBJ1-1 TRBV7-2 - TGTGCCAGCAGCTTATCTACCTTGAACACTGAAGCTTTCTTT CASSLSTLNTEAFF
- TRBJ2-1 TRBV7-8 TRBD2 TGTGCCAGCAGCCCCCTAGCGGGGGAACTCAGCTCCTACAATGAGCAGTTCTTC CASSPLAGELSSYNEQFF
- TRBJ2-7 TRBV11-3 TRBD1 TGTGCCAGCAGCAAACGGGACAGCTTTTTTCCCTACGAGCAGTACTTC CASSKRDSFFPYEQYF
- TRBJ1-3 TRBV30 - TGTGCCTGGATCTACTCTGGAAACACCATATATTTT CAWIYSGNTIYF
- TRBJ2-1 TRBV5-6 - TGTGCCAGCAGCTTGGATCCGTACAATGAGCAGTTCTTC CASSLDPYNEQFF
- TRBJ2-7 TRBV9 - TGTGCCAGCAGCGTAGGACAGAGTACCTACGAGCAGTACTTC CASSVGQSTYEQYF
- TRBJ1-6 TRBV27 - TGTGCCAGCAGTTTATGGGACACTAATTCACCCCTCCACTTT CASSLWDTNSPLHF
- TRBJ1-1 TRBV4-3 TRBD1 TGCGCCAGCAGCCAAGACGGTAAGGGGGCCGCTTCCACTGAAGCTTTCTTT CASSQDGKGAASTEAFF
- TRBJ1-2 TRBV9 - TGTGCCAGCAGCGACTCGTATACAGGGGGCTACACCTTC CASSDSYTGGYTF
- TRBJ2-3 TRBV13 TRBD1 TGTGCCAGCAGCTTAGGCCTAGGGACAGGGGTCACAGATACGCAGTATTTT CASSLGLGTGVTDTQYF
- TRBJ1-5 TRBV12-5 - TGTGCTAGTGGTTTGACCCACTCGGAGGGCAATCAGCCCCAGCATTTT CASGLTHSEGNQPQHF
- TRBJ1-1 TRBV7-9 TRBD1 TGTGCCAGCAGCTTAGAGGTGGGACAGGGGGAAGCTTTCTTT CASSLEVGQGEAFF
- TRBJ2-3 TRBV19 - TGTGCCAGTACCTGGGACACCACAGGGAGGGCAGATACGCAGTATTTT CASTWDTTGRADTQYF
- TRBJ1-5 TRBV27 - TGTGCCAGCAGTGACGGGTATAGCAATCAGCCCCAGCATTTT CASSDGYSNQPQHF
few TRBJ2-7 TRBV9 TRBD2 TGTGCCAGCAGCGGGGGAGACGCGGGGGCCTACGAGCAGTACTTC CASSGGDAGAYEQYF
- TRBJ2-1 TRBV18 TRBD1 TGTGCCAGCTCACCGACAGGGGTGGTAAACAATGAGCAGTTCTTC CASSPTGVVNNEQFF
- TRBJ2-2 TRBV30 - TGTGCGGCCGAGGCGGCTGAGGTTACCGGGGAGCTGTTTTTT CAAEAAEVTGELFF
- TRBJ2-3 TRBV4-3 - TGCGCCAGCAGCCAAGAGGGTCTATTTGGGGGCTCAGATACGCAGTATTTT CASSQEGLFGGSDTQYF
few TRBJ2-5 TRBV6-4 TRBD1 TGTGCCAGCAGTGACTCCCCAGGGGGCCAAGAGACCCAGTACTTC CASSDSPGGQETQYF
- TRBJ2-7 TRBV7-9 TRBD1 TGTGCCAGCAGCCTCCCGGACAGGGGGAGCTCCTACGAGCAGTACTTC CASSLPDRGSSYEQYF
- TRBJ1-2 TRBV11-3 TRBD1 TGTGCCAGCAGCTTCGACCGGACAGGGGGATCGCCTAACTATGGCTACACCTTC CASSFDRTGGSPNYGYTF
- TRBJ2-7 TRBV25-1 TRBD1 TGTGCCAGCAGTGAATGGCCAGGGGGCGAGGACGAGCAGTACTTC CASSEWPGGEDEQYF
- TRBJ1-1 TRBV5-1 - TGCGCCAGCAGCTTGGTCGGGGGGAACACTGAAGCTTTCTTT CASSLVGGNTEAFF
- TRBJ1-1 TRBV19 - TGTGCCAGTAGTATATTTGGTGGGAGAGCTGAAGCTTTCTTT CASSIFGGRAEAFF
- TRBJ1-1 TRBV29-1 - TGCAGCGTTGATATTCGGGGTCTGAACACTGAAGCTTTCTTT CSVDIRGLNTEAFF
once TRBJ1-1 TRBV30 TRBD1 TGTGCCTGGACATCAAGGGGGCTGAACACTGAAGCTTTCTTT CAWTSRGLNTEAFF
few TRBJ2-7 TRBV6-5 - TGTGCCAGCAGTCCCGGGACACCCTACGAGCAGTACTTC CASSPGTPYEQYF
- TRBJ2-1 TRBV7-8 - TGTGCCAGCAGCTCCCGCTCAGACAATGAGCAGTTCTTC CASSSRSDNEQFF
- TRBJ2-1 TRBV5-1 TRBD1 TGCGCCAGCAGGTCCGGGACAGGGCCTGAGCAGTTCTTC CASRSGTGPEQFF
- TRBJ1-1 TRBV19 - TGTGCCAGTACTCAGGGAACGACTGAAGCTTTCTTT CASTQGTTEAFF